These 23 T cell receptor beta chains originate from one sample sequenced in a study of blood T cell repertoires in COVID-19. Repertoires were generated with immunoSEQ multiplex PCR, while TCRdb's copy carries only in-frame clones and drops some. Of approximately 150,000 clones listed, roughly four fifths are singletons. The material sequenced was peripheral blood. The receptor set was obtained from a human donor with acute or convalescent COVID-19. The donor label of this sample is uncertain.

In its sample, this clone was seen a few times. The rearrangement links TRBV5-1 to TRBJ1-1, with D unclear. Looked up from germline, CDR1 is SGHRS and CDR2 is YFSETQ. The V end was cut by 4 bases, the J end by 5 bases, with 12 bases between. This CDR3 region has 13 residues. CDR3 sequence: CASSPEGRTEAFF. DNA of the CDR3: TGCGCCAGCAGCCCAGAGGGTAGAACTGAAGCTTTCTTT.

This clone was seen a few times. The chain carries TRBV7-2 and TRBJ2-5; 8 bases map to TRBD2. J was trimmed by 5 bases and V by 2 bases; bases with no gene match: 13. The germline gives CDR1 SGHTA, CDR2 FQGNSA. CDR3 length: 17 residues. The CDR3 loop reads CASSLNPGGASRETQYF. The CDR3 DNA reads as TGTGCCAGCAGCTTAAACCCCGGGGGGGCTTCTCGGGAGACCCAGTACTTC.

The CDR3 here is CASSFAVDTQYF. As DNA, the CDR3 is TGTGCCAGCAGTTTCGCGGTCGATACGCAGTATTTT. This chain joins TRBV12-3 or TRBV12-4 and TRBJ2-3; unclear D gene. Trimming pared 3 bases from V and 6 bases from J, leaving 7 bases between. This CDR3 region has 12 residues.

This chain links TRBV6-2 or TRBV6-3 with TRBJ1-1; 8 nucleotides agree with TRBD1. Germline CDR1 is MNHEY and CDR2 is SVGEGT. The CDR3 totals 14 residues. Trimming removed 4 bases from V and 4 bases from J; junction bases left unmatched: 5. The CDR3 region has the DNA TGTGCCAGCAGTTCCTGGACAGGGAGCACTGAAGCTTTCTTT. Its translation is CASSSWTGSTEAFF.

The V gene is TRBV3-1 (or the pseudogene TRBV3-2), the J gene TRBJ1-4, with TRBD1 as a possible D gene (5 bases). V was shortened by 1 base and J by 5 bases, with 11 bases between the two germline ends. The CDR3 covers 15 residues. The germline V gene has CDR1 LGHDT and CDR2 YNNKEL (reference sequence). The CDR3 nucleotides are TGTGCCAGCAGCCAAGGCCGCGCAGGGAATGAAAAACTGTTTTTT. It yields the protein CASSQGRAGNEKLFF.

The chain recombines TRBV6-5 with TRBJ2-5, with 8 positions matching TRBD1. V shed 6 bases and J 5 bases; nucleotides not matched to a gene: 11. Germline CDR1 reads MNHEY; CDR2 reads SVGAGI. The CDR3 is 15 residues long. CDR3 DNA: TGTGCCAGCAGCCTGGGACAGGTAGGGCCCGAGACCCAGTACTTC. It is translated as CASSLGQVGPETQYF.

The genes are TRBV30 and TRBJ1-3; possible D gene TRBD1, 5 bases. Between the trimmed V and J ends, which lost 4 bases and 0 bases, there was a span of 13 bases. Germline CDR1 GTSNPN, CDR2 SVGIG (reference sequence). This CDR3 contains 15 residues. The CDR3 DNA reads TGTGCCTGGAACGGGGGGAGCTTCTCTGGAAACACCATATATTTT. This translates into CAWNGGSFSGNTIYF.

The chain couples TRBV3-1 (or the pseudogene TRBV3-2) to TRBJ2-3; weak D call: TRBD2 (5 bases). From germline, CDR1 is LGHDT and CDR2 YNNKEL (reference sequence). The CDR3 totals 14 residues. Trimming left V 6 bases short and J 6 bases short, with 16 bases between. For the CDR3, the DNA is TGTGCCAGCAGGGCTATGACTACCGCGGATACGCAGTATTTT. Translating gives CASRAMTTADTQYF.

J is TRBJ1-6 and V is TRBV30; D call uncertain. Germline CDR1 reads GTSNPN; CDR2 reads SVGIG (reference sequence). Trimming removed 5 bases at V and 8 bases at J, with 13 bases between. The CDR3 runs to 13 residues. For the CDR3, the DNA is TGTGCCTGGGAAAAAAAGGCGGATTCACCCCTCCACTTT. Its protein is CAWEKKADSPLHF. The full variable domain, rest sourced from reference TRBV30 and TRBJ1-6, is SQTIHQWPATLVQPVGSPLSLECTVEGTSNPNLYWYRQAAGRGLQLLFYSVGIGQISSEVPQNLSASRPQDRQFILSSKKLLLSDSGFYLCAWEKKADSPLHFGNGTRLTVT.

The chain joins TRBV30 to TRBJ1-2; D call uncertain. V lost 4 bases and J lost 1, with 10 bases in between. This CDR3 region has 13 residues. In germline, CDR1 is GTSNPN, CDR2 SVGIG (reference sequence). The CDR3 region has the DNA TGTGCCTGGATACAGCTAAATAACTATGGCTACACCTTC. Protein: CAWIQLNNYGYTF. Complete variable domain (other parts from reference TRBV30 and TRBJ1-2): SQTIHQWPATLVQPVGSPLSLECTVEGTSNPNLYWYRQAAGRGLQLLFYSVGIGQISSEVPQNLSASRPQDRQFILSSKKLLLSDSGFYLCAWIQLNNYGYTFGSGTRLTVV.

This rearrangement joins TRBV9 to TRBJ1-4; weak D call: TRBD1 (6 bases). CDR1 and CDR2 (germline): SGDLS, YYNGEE. CDR3 length: 14 amino acids. Trimming left V 4 bases short and J 4 bases short, with 11 bases between. CDR3 DNA: TGTGCCAGCAGCTCCGGACAGATTAATGAAAAACTGTTTTTT. Its translation: CASSSGQINEKLFF.

The chain uses TRBV7-8 and TRBJ1-1; 10 positions agree with TRBD1. The CDR3 consists of 16 residues. V shed 2 bases and J 4 bases; nucleotides not matched to a gene: 7. Germline CDR1 SGHVS, CDR2 FQNEAQ. The CDR3 coding sequence is TGTGCCAGCAGCTTACGACAGGGGGCGGCCGGCACTGAAGCTTTCTTT. It is translated as CASSLRQGAAGTEAFF.

The J gene is TRBJ1-1, the V gene TRBV11-2, with unresolved D. Per germline, CDR1 SGHAT and CDR2 FQNNGV. Between the trimmed V and J ends, which lost 6 bases and 8 bases, there was a span of 10 bases. The CDR3 spans 11 residues. CDR3 sequence reads: CASSGQIEAFF. The DNA for the CDR3 is TGTGCCAGCAGTGGCCAAATCGAAGCTTTCTTT.

The genes are TRBV21-1 and TRBJ1-1; the D call in the table, TRBD1, was not verified against the DNA. TRBV21-1 is a listed pseudogene. This CDR3 has 17 residues. As DNA, the CDR3 is TGTGCCAGCAGCTATTGGCAGGGGGCAGTTGCGGACACTGAAGCTTTCTTT. It is translated as CASSYWQGAVADTEAFF.

The V and J genes are TRBV5-5 and TRBJ1-6, with TRBD1 as a possible D gene (5 bases). This CDR3 is 15 amino acids long. Germline assignment: CDR1 SGHKS and CDR2 YYEKEE (reference sequence). V gave up 8 bases and J gave up 0 bases, with 12 bases separating them. In DNA, the CDR3 is TGTGCCAGTACAGGAGGGATCTCCTATAATTCACCCCTCCACTTT. It translates to CASTGGISYNSPLHF.

The chain joins TRBV5-1 to TRBJ1-2, with D hard to call. Germline values: CDR1 SGHRS, CDR2 YFSETQ. CDR3 length: 15 residues. Trimming removed 2 bases at V and 4 bases at J, with 15 bases between. This CDR3 reads CASSFVEEYGYGYTF. CDR3 DNA: TGCGCCAGCAGCTTCGTCGAGGAATATGGCTATGGCTACACCTTC.

The CDR3 protein is CATRGHDRIYGYTF. Here the CDR3 DNA reads TGTGCCACCAGGGGACACGACAGGATCTATGGCTACACCTTC. This chain connects TRBV6-5 to TRBJ1-2; TRBD1 might be the D (6 bases). Germline CDR1 reads MNHEY; CDR2 reads SVGAGI. The germline V and J ends were trimmed by 10 bases and 4 bases, with 19 bases remaining between them. The CDR3 spans 14 residues.

The chain has TRBV27 and TRBJ1-2, with D possibly matching TRBD1 (6 bases). The CDR3 covers 14 residues. V gave up 8 bases and J gave up 5 bases, with 18 bases separating them. Germline assignment: CDR1 MNHEY and CDR2 SMNVEV (reference sequence). This chain's CDR3 is CASSRGGREYGYTF. CDR3 sequence (DNA): TGTGCCAGCTCCCGGGGGGGGCGGGAGTATGGCTACACCTTC.

This chain joins TRBV29-1 and TRBJ1-2, with 8 bases identical to TRBD1. Trimming cost V 0 bases and J 6 bases; bases outside gene matches: 6. CDR3 length: 14 amino acids. CDR1 is SQVTM and CDR2 is ANQGSEA in the germline V gene. CDR3 bases: TGCAGCGTTGAAGATGATGTGGACAGGGATGGCTACACCTTC. Protein sequence: CSVEDDVDRDGYTF.

The chain joins TRBV3-1 (or the pseudogene TRBV3-2) to TRBJ1-1; D call uncertain. The CDR3 covers 14 residues. Germline CDR1 is LGHDT and CDR2 is YNNKEL (reference sequence). Between the trimmed V and J ends, which lost 3 bases and 1 base, there was a span of 9 bases. The CDR3 DNA is TGTGCCAGCAGCCACCTTAGCAAGAACACTGAAGCTTTCTTT. This sequence encodes CASSHLSKNTEAFF.

The genes are TRBV6-2 or TRBV6-3 and TRBJ1-1, with 8 nucleotides matching TRBD1. The V gene's germline CDR1 is MNHEY and CDR2 SVGEGT. The trim removed 0 bases at V and 0 bases at J, leaving 12 bases unmatched. The CDR3 runs 19 residues. The CDR3 DNA is TGTGCCAGCAGTTACTCCGGACAGGGCTCGAGGTTCATGAACACTGAAGCTTTCTTT. Amino acid sequence: CASSYSGQGSRFMNTEAFF.

V and J are TRBV7-9 and TRBJ1-2, with unresolved D. The V end was cut by 1 base, the J end by 8 bases, with 14 bases between. CDR1 is SEHNR, CDR2 FQNEAQ, per germline (reference sequence). The CDR3 consists of 14 residues. The CDR3 sequence is CASSLDSRSRGYTF. DNA of the CDR3: TGTGCCAGCAGCTTAGACAGTAGGTCGAGAGGCTACACCTTC.

This chain uses TRBV5-6 with TRBJ2-7; 7 bases map to TRBD1. There are 14 residues in the CDR3. Germline V gene sequence: CDR1 SGHDT, CDR2 YYEEEE. J gave up 3 bases and V 1 base, and 4 bases lay outside the gene matches. Here the CDR3 DNA reads TGTGCCAGCAGCTTGACAGGGGACAACTACGAGCAGTACTTC. This gives the protein CASSLTGDNYEQYF. The full variable domain, rest sourced from reference TRBV5-6 and TRBJ2-7, is DAGVTQSPTHLIKTRGQQVTLRCSPKSGHDTVSWYQQALGQGPQFIFQYYEEEERQRGNFPDRFSGHQFPNYSSELNVNALLLGDSALYLCASSLTGDNYEQYFGPGTRLTVT.